A single sample is the source of the 6 T cell receptor beta chains below, sequenced in a study of blood T cell repertoires in COVID-19. The table came from immunoSEQ multiplex PCR; TCRdb's copy has only in-frame clones and leaves some out. The sample holds a few hundred thousand clones, 75% to 95% seen once. Sequenced: peripheral blood. The receptors shown here come from a person aged 18 to 30 with COVID-19, enrolled during active disease.

The chain carries TRBV5-1 and TRBJ2-7, with 10 bases matching TRBD2. From germline, CDR1 is SGHRS and CDR2 YFSETQ. This CDR3 contains 15 residues. The trim removed 4 bases at V and 5 bases at J, leaving 9 bases unmatched. The CDR3 region has the DNA TGCGCCAGCAGCCTCGCAACTAGCGGGGAAGACGAGCAGTACTTC. Protein product: CASSLATSGEDEQYF.

This clone was seen a handful of times. V and J are TRBV21-1 and TRBJ1-3; the table calls TRBD1, which could not be checked here. TRBV21-1 constitutes a pseudogene. This CDR3 has 14 residues. In DNA, the CDR3 is TGTGCCAGCAGCAACAGGGGGCTACCCAACACCATATATTTT. It encodes CASSNRGLPNTIYF.

The chain carries TRBV12-5 and TRBJ2-5, with 7 bases that match TRBD1. The CDR3 is made up of 18 amino acids. CDR1 and CDR2 (germline): LGHNT, FRNRAP. After removal of 5 bases from V and 1 base from J, the junction contained 16 bases not matched to a gene. This CDR3 is CASGPFRQGLDGQETQYF. Written as DNA, the CDR3 is TGTGCTAGTGGTCCATTTAGACAGGGCTTAGATGGCCAAGAGACCCAGTACTTC. Using reference TRBV12-5 and TRBJ2-5 for the parts outside the CDR3, the full variable domain is DARVTQTPRHKVTEMGQEVTMRCQPILGHNTVFWYRQTMMQGLELLAYFRNRAPLDDSGMPKDRFSAEMPDATLATLKIQPSEPRDSAVYFCASGPFRQGLDGQETQYFGPGTRLLVL.

This chain joins TRBV7-2 and TRBJ2-1, with D maybe TRBD2 (5 bases). Germline V lookup: CDR1 SGHTA, CDR2 FQGNSA. The ends were cut back, 1 base at V and 10 bases at J, with 14 bases in the middle. This CDR3 spans 14 amino acids. CDR3 DNA sequence: TGTGCCAGCAGCTTAGGACCCGGGGAGAGGGAGCAGTTCTTC. Its translation: CASSLGPGEREQFF.

The table lists this clone with a count of one. V gene TRBV6-5 combines with J gene TRBJ1-2, with 8 bases fitting TRBD1. This CDR3 contains 13 residues. The V segment lost 2 bases and the J segment 9 bases; nucleotides outside the gene matches: 5. The germline gives CDR1 MNHEY, CDR2 SVGAGI. CDR3 amino acids: CASSYRDRKSYTF. The CDR3 DNA reads TGTGCCAGCAGTTACCGGGACAGGAAGAGCTACACCTTC.

The CDR3 region is CASSESVYNEQFF. The CDR3 nucleotides are TGTGCCAGCAGTGAATCGGTCTACAATGAGCAGTTCTTC. The V call is TRBV6-1, the J call TRBJ2-1, with D unresolved. The germline gives CDR1 MNHNS, CDR2 SASEGT. This CDR3 has 13 residues. The V end was cut by 2 bases, the J end by 3 bases, with 5 bases between.